These 22 T cell receptor beta chains were all obtained from the same sample, sequenced in a study of cytomegalovirus exposure and HLA in healthy donors. Amplification used 60 Vbeta primers and 13 Jbeta primers. Clones were read by immunoSEQ multiplex PCR, and TCRdb kept only the in-frame ones, dropping some. Counted here are some 150,000 clones, approximately 80% occurring once; the ten biggest clones make up 4.3%. The sequenced sample was PBMCs. The receptors stem from a man aged 40-50 years in good health and CMV-seronegative.

This clone occurred a few times. The chain couples TRBV4-3 to TRBJ2-7; a weak D match, TRBD1 (6 bases). V gave up 3 bases and J gave up 5 bases, with 17 bases separating them. Germline assignment: CDR1 LGHNA and CDR2 YSLEER. The CDR3 loop spans 15 amino acids. The CDR3 here is CASSHLQGRIDEQYF. Written as DNA, the CDR3 is TGCGCCAGCAGCCACCTCCAGGGGAGAATCGACGAGCAGTACTTC.

The V gene is TRBV5-1, the J gene TRBJ2-5; D might be TRBD1 (6 bases). The CDR3 runs to 15 residues. Germline CDR1 SGHRS, CDR2 YFSETQ. V shed 7 bases and J shed 5 bases, with 21 bases lying between them. CDR3 sequence (DNA): TGCGCCAGCTCCCCGGGAACAGGGAGAGAGGAGACCCAGTACTTC. Translating gives CASSPGTGREETQYF.

The CDR3 coding sequence is TGCAGCGGAAACAAGAACAATGAGCAGTTCTTC. This sequence encodes CSGNKNNEQFF. V usage is TRBV29-1 and J usage is TRBJ2-1; D unclear. The CDR3 runs 11 residues. Germline-derived CDR1 and CDR2 are SQVTM and ANQGSEA. Trimming removed 7 bases from V and 5 bases from J, with 9 bases in between.

V is TRBV29-1 and J is TRBJ1-1; D possibly corresponds to TRBD1 (5 bases). The CDR3 totals 12 residues. The V end lost 4 bases, the J end lost 1 base, and 7 bases lay between the germline ends. Germline CDR1 reads SQVTM; CDR2 reads ANQGSEA. The CDR3 region has the DNA TGCAGCGTTGGCAGGGAGAACACTGAAGCTTTCTTT. Protein product: CSVGRENTEAFF. Full variable domain (rest looked up from reference TRBV29-1 and TRBJ1-1): SAVISQKPSRDICQRGTSLTIQCQVDSQVTMMFWYRQQPGQSLTLIATANQGSEATYESGFVIDKFPISRPNLTFSTLTVSNMSPEDSSIYLCSVGRENTEAFFGQGTRLTVV.

This sequence joins TRBV15 and TRBJ1-5, with D possibly being TRBD1 (6 bases). Between the trimmed V and J ends, which lost 0 bases and 1 base, there was a span of 13 bases. Per germline, CDR1 LNHNV and CDR2 YYDKDF (reference sequence). The length of the CDR3 is 17 residues. DNA of the CDR3: TGTGCCACCAGCAGAGATCTGGGGCAGGGGAGCAATCAGCCCCAGCATTTT. It yields the protein CATSRDLGQGSNQPQHF.

The rearrangement uses TRBV5-1 and TRBJ1-1; 9 bases line up with TRBD1. CDR3 size: 15 residues. The junction had 5 bases not matched to a gene; V was cut back by 4 bases and J by 1 base. Looked up from germline, CDR1 is SGHRS and CDR2 is YFSETQ. CDR3 DNA sequence: TGCGCCAGCAGCACCGGGACAGGGTCGAACACTGAAGCTTTCTTT. Residues: CASSTGTGSNTEAFF.

The gene calls are TRBV30 and TRBJ2-2; D remains unclear. Per germline, CDR1 GTSNPN and CDR2 SVGIG (reference sequence). V lost 3 bases, J lost 6 bases, and 5 bases lay in between. The CDR3 is 11 residues long. DNA of the CDR3: TGTGCCTGGAGATATGCCGGGGAGCTGTTTTTT. Its translation is CAWRYAGELFF. Variable domain in full (rest from reference TRBV30 and TRBJ2-2): SQTIHQWPATLVQPVGSPLSLECTVEGTSNPNLYWYRQAAGRGLQLLFYSVGIGQISSEVPQNLSASRPQDRQFILSSKKLLLSDSGFYLCAWRYAGELFFGEGSRLTVL.

The chain links TRBV28 to TRBJ2-5; D possibly corresponds to TRBD2 (6 bases). The germline gives CDR1 MDHEN, CDR2 SYDVKM. The CDR3 totals 15 residues. V was pared by 4 bases and J by 5 bases, with 17 bases between. The CDR3 DNA follows: TGTGCCAGCAGTTCGGGTGCACAGGAGGGGGAGACCCAGTACTTC. Translated: CASSSGAQEGETQYF.

On this clone itself: This sample also contains other DNA sequences that code for the same CDR3. The chain links TRBV20-1 to TRBJ2-7; D might be TRBD1 (7 bases). The CDR3 covers 11 residues. V lost 4 bases and J 4 bases, leaving 8 bases between the germline ends. Germline V gene lookup returns CDR1 DFQATT and CDR2 SNEGSKA (reference sequence). CDR3 residues: CSATGGYEQYF. The DNA for the CDR3 is TGCAGTGCTACAGGGGGGTACGAGCAGTACTTC.

V gene TRBV7-9 combines with J gene TRBJ2-5, with a possible D match to TRBD1 (5 bases). V lost 3 bases and J 2 bases, leaving 16 bases between the germline ends. Germline CDR1 reads SEHNR; CDR2 reads FQNEAQ (reference sequence). The CDR3 runs to 16 residues. CDR3 DNA: TGTGCCAGCAGCTTCCGGACACCTAGGGATCAAGAGACCCAGTACTTC. Translation: CASSFRTPRDQETQYF.

The rearrangement links TRBV21-1 to TRBJ2-7; the table's D call TRBD1 went unverified against the DNA. TRBV21-1 is assigned pseudogene status. This CDR3 region has 14 residues. The CDR3 DNA reads as TGTGCCAGCAGCCAGACAGGCCAAACCTACGAGCAGTACTTC. This codes for CASSQTGQTYEQYF.

The chain carries TRBV5-6 and TRBJ2-1; D call uncertain. Trimming cost V 4 bases and J 1 base, with 3 bases left between them. Germline CDR1 SGHDT, CDR2 YYEEEE. The CDR3 is 12 amino acids. The CDR3 region has the DNA TGTGCCAGCAGCCGGTCCTACAATGAGCAGTTCTTC. Residues: CASSRSYNEQFF.

This rearrangement joins TRBV27 to TRBJ1-5, with D unresolved. The CDR3 covers 16 residues. V was shortened by 2 bases and J by 4 bases, with 15 bases between the two germline ends. Germline V gene lookup returns CDR1 MNHEY and CDR2 SMNVEV (reference sequence). The CDR3 DNA follows: TGTGCCAGCAGTTTAATCGGTCCGACGGGAAATCAGCCCCAGCATTTT. Encoded protein: CASSLIGPTGNQPQHF.

The V call is TRBV2, the J call TRBJ2-7; TRBD2 aligns across 8 bases. Germline CDR1 and CDR2: SNHLY and FYNNEI. V was clipped by 3 bases and J by 8 bases; unmatched bases: 9. The CDR3 has 14 residues. The CDR3 DNA is TGTGCCAGCAGTGACCGCACTTGGACTAGCAAGCAGTACTTC. Amino acids: CASSDRTWTSKQYF.

This chain joins TRBV5-1 and TRBJ2-1; TRBD1 matches at 11 bases. This CDR3 is 15 amino acids long. V was clipped by 3 bases and J by 4 bases; unmatched bases: 3. The V gene's germline CDR1 is SGHRS and CDR2 YFSETQ. The CDR3 sequence: CASSSGTGGYNEQFF. The CDR3 nucleotides read TGCGCCAGCAGCTCCGGGACAGGGGGTTACAATGAGCAGTTCTTC.

V gene TRBV25-1 combines with J gene TRBJ2-6; TRBD2 matches at 7 bases. The CDR3 has 16 residues. Germline-derived CDR1 and CDR2 are MGHDK and SYGVNS. Germline trimming cut 5 bases from V and 3 bases from J; bases unmatched to any gene: 7. The CDR3 region has the DNA TGTGCCAGCAGTAAGGGAGGGCACGGTGGGGCCAACGTCCTGACTTTC. This gives the protein CASSKGGHGGANVLTF. The variable domain in full, completed from reference TRBV25-1 and TRBJ2-6, reads EADIYQTPRYLVIGTGKKITLECSQTMGHDKMYWYQQDPGMELHLIHYSYGVNSTEKGDLSSESTVSRIRTEHFPLTLESARPSHTSQYLCASSKGGHGGANVLTFGAGSRLTVL.

The chain combines TRBV6-4 with TRBJ2-3; 12 bases match TRBD2. CDR3 length: 16 amino acids. The junction had 5 bases not matched to a gene; V was cut back by 4 bases and J by 3 bases. The germline gives CDR1 MRHNA, CDR2 SNTAGT. The CDR3 protein is CASSVNGLAGTDTQYF. CDR3 in DNA: TGTGCCAGCAGTGTTAACGGACTAGCGGGGACAGATACGCAGTATTTT.

J is TRBJ1-1 and V is TRBV5-4; D is ambiguous. The germline V and J ends were trimmed by 1 base and 2 bases, with 9 bases remaining between them. The CDR3 is 14 amino acids. Looked up from germline, CDR1 is SGHNT and CDR2 is YYREEE (reference sequence). The CDR3 DNA sequence: TGTGCCAGCAGCTTGTTCGGAGGCAACACTGAAGCTTTCTTT. It translates to CASSLFGGNTEAFF. Complete variable domain (other parts from reference TRBV5-4 and TRBJ1-1): ETGVTQSPTHLIKTRGQQVTLRCSSQSGHNTVSWYQQALGQGPQFIFQYYREEENGRGNFPPRFSGLQFPNYSSELNVNALELDDSALYLCASSLFGGNTEAFFGQGTRLTVV.

The rearrangement links TRBV6-5 to TRBJ1-2; D unclear. CDR3 size: 15 residues. The germline V gene has CDR1 MNHEY and CDR2 SVGAGI. The V end lost 0 bases, the J end lost 3 bases, and 11 bases lay between the germline ends. The CDR3 DNA follows: TGTGCCAGCAGTTACTCGAACCTCGGGGACTATGGCTACACCTTC. Its translation: CASSYSNLGDYGYTF.

V and J are TRBV27 and TRBJ1-5; 7 bases line up with TRBD1. Germline loops: CDR1 MNHEY, CDR2 SMNVEV (reference sequence). The ends lost 6 bases at V and 1 base at J; junction bases unmatched: 6. This CDR3 has 15 residues. CDR3 nucleotides: TGTGCCAGCAGCACCGGGACAGCGAGCAATCAGCCCCAGCATTTT. Translated: CASSTGTASNQPQHF.

V and J are TRBV10-2 and TRBJ2-5; possible D gene TRBD1, 5 bases. CDR1 WSHSY and CDR2 SAAADI come from the germline V gene. This CDR3 contains 14 residues. Trimming stripped 6 bases from V and 0 bases from J, with 11 bases between. CDR3 sequence reads: CASRTALYQETQYF. The CDR3 nucleotides are TGCGCCAGCAGGACAGCTTTGTACCAAGAGACCCAGTACTTC.

This rearrangement joins TRBV4-2 to TRBJ1-1; tentative D call: TRBD1 (5 bases). The CDR3 contains 13 residues. V lost 5 bases and J 1 base, leaving 8 bases between the germline ends. Germline V CDR1 and CDR2: LGHNA, YNFKEQ. The CDR3 coding sequence is TGTGCCAGCAGCAGTCAGGGGAACACTGAAGCTTTCTTT. Translation: CASSSQGNTEAFF.